The clone carrying this T cell receptor (beta chain) appeared a single time. The CDR3 contains 18 residues. Trimming at V came to 2 bases and at J to 0 bases, leaving 6 bases not matched to a gene. CDR1 and CDR2 from the germline V gene are MNHEY and SVGEGT. The data belong to a study of blood T cell repertoires in COVID-19. Profiled with immunoSEQ multiplex PCR; TCRdb holds only in-frame clones, not every one. The sample contains roughly 250,000 clones, around nine tenths of which appear only once. Living in 24 US areas, the participants were between roughly 18 and 89 years of age. Cohorts were assigned according to the clinical history that participants reported.

This TCR derives from a woman aged 45-60 years who had recovered from COVID-19. The sample taken for sequencing was PBMCs or T cells enriched from blood (not recorded which). The chain uses TRBV6-2 or TRBV6-3 and TRBJ2-1, with 11 bases identical to TRBD2. CDR3 amino acids: CASSYVAGGPFSYNEQFF. For the CDR3, the DNA is TGTGCCAGCAGTTACGTAGCGGGAGGGCCTTTCTCCTACAATGAGCAGTTCTTC.